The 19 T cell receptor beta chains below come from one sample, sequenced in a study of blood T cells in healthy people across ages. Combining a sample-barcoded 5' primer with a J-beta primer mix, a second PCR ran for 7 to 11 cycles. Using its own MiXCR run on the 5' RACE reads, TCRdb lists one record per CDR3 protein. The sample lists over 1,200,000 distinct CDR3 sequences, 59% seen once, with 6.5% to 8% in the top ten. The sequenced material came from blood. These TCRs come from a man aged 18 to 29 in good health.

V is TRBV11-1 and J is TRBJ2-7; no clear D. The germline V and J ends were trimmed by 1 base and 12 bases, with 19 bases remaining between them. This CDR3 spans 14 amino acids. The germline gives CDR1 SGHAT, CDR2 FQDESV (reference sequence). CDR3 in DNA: TGTGCCAGCAGCTTAGGCGCCTCCTCCTCCGTTGTGTACTTC. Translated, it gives CASSLGASSSVVYF.

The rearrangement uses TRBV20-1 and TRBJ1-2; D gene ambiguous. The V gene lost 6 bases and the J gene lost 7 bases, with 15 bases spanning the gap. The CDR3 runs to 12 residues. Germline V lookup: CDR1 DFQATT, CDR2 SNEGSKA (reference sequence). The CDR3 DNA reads TGCAGTGCCCCCCACCGCCTGGGTGGCTACACCTTC. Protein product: CSAPHRLGGYTF.

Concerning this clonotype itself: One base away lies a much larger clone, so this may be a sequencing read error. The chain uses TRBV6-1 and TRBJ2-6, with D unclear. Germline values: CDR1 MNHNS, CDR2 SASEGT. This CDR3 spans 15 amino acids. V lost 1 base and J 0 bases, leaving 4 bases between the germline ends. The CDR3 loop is CASSEDGSGANVLTF. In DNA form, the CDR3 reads TGTGCCAGCAGTGAAGACGGCTCTGGGGCCAACGTCCTGACTTTC.

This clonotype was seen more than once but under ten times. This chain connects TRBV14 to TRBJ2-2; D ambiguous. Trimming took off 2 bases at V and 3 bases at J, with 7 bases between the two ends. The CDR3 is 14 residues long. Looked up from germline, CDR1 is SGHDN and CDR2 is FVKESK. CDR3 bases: TGTGCCAGCAGCCAACTAGGGTACACCGGGGAGCTGTTTTTT. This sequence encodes CASSQLGYTGELFF. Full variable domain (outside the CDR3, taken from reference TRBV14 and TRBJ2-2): EAGVTQFPSHSVIEKGQTVTLRCDPISGHDNLYWYRRVMGKEIKFLLHFVKESKQDESGMPNNRFLAERTGGTYSTLKVQPAELEDSGVYFCASSQLGYTGELFFGEGSRLTVL.

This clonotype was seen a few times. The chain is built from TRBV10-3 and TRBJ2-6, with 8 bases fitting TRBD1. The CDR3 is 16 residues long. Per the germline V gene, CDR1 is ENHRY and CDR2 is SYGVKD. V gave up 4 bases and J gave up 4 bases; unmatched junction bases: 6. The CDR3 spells CAISGRTGTGANVLTF. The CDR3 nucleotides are TGTGCCATCAGTGGCCGGACAGGGACCGGGGCCAACGTCCTGACTTTC.

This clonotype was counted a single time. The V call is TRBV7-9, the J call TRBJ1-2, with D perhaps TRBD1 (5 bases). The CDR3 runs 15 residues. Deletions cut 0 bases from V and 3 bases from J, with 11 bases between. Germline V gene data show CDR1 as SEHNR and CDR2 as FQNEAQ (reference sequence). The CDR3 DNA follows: TGTGCCAGCAGCTTAGCGCAAGAGGGGTACTATGGCTACACCTTC. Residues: CASSLAQEGYYGYTF.

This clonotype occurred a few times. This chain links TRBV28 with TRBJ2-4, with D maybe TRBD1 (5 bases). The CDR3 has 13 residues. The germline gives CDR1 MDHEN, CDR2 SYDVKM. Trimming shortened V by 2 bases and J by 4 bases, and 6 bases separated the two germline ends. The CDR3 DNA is TGTGCCAGCAGTTTAAGGGGTAAAAACATTCAGTACTTC. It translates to CASSLRGKNIQYF.

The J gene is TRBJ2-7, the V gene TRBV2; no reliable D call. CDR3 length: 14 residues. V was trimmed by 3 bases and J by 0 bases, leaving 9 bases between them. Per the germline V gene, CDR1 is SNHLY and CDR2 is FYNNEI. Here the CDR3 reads CASSDPGNSYEQYF. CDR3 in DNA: TGTGCCAGCAGTGACCCTGGTAACTCCTACGAGCAGTACTTC.

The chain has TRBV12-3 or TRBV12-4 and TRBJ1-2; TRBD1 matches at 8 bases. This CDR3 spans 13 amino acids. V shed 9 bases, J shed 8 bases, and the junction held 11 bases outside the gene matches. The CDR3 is CASTLQGARGYTF. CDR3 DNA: TGTGCCAGTACCCTCCAGGGGGCACGCGGCTACACCTTC.

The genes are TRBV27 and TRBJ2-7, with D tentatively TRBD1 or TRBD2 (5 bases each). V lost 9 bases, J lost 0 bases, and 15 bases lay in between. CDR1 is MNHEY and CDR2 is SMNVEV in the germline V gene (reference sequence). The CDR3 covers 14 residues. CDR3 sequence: CASTPGPDSYEQYF. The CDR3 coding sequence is TGTGCCAGTACTCCGGGACCCGACTCCTACGAGCAGTACTTC.

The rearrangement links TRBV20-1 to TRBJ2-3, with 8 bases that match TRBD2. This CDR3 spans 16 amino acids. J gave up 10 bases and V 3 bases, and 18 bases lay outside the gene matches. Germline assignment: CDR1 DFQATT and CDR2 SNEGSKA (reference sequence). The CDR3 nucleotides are TGCAGTGCTAGCATCCCTGTGGAGCGGGAGAAGGGTGCGCAGTATTTT. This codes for CSASIPVEREKGAQYF.

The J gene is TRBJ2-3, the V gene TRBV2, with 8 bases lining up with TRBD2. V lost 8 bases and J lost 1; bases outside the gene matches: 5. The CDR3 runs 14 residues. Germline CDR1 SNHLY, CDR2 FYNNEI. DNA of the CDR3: TGTGCCAGCCTCGGGACTAGGGGCACAGATACGCAGTATTTT. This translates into CASLGTRGTDTQYF.

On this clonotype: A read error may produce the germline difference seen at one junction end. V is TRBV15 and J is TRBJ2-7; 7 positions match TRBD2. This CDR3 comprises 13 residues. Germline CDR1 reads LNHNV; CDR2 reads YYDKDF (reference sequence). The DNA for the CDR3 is TGTGTCACCCGTCCAAGCGGGAACTACGAGCAGTACTTC. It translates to CVTRPSGNYEQYF.

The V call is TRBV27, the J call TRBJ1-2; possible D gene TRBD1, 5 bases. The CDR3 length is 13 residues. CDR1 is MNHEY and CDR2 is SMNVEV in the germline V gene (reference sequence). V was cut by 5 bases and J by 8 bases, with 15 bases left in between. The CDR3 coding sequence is TGTGCCAGCAGTGCTAGGGGAGTGCGAGGCTACACCTTC. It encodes CASSARGVRGYTF.

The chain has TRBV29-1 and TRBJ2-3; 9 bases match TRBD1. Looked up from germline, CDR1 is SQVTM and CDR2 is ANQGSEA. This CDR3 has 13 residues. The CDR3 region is CTLWDRATDTQYF. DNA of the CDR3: TGCACACTGTGGGACAGGGCCACAGATACGCAGTATTTT.

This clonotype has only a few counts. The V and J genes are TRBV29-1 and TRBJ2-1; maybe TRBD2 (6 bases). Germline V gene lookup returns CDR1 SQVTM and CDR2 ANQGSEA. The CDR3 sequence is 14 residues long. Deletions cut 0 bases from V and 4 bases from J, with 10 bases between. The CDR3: CSVEDSGGYNEQFF. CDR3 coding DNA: TGCAGCGTTGAAGACTCCGGGGGTTACAATGAGCAGTTCTTC.

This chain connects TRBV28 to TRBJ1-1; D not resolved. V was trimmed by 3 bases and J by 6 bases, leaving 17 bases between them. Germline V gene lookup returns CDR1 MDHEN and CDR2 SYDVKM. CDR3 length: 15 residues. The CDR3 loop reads CASSFSRILTAEAFF. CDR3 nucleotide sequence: TGTGCCAGCAGTTTCTCAAGGATCCTTACGGCTGAAGCTTTCTTT. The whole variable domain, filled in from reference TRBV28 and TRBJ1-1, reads DVKVTQSSRYLVKRTGEKVFLECVQDMDHENMFWYRQDPGLGLRLIYFSYDVKMKEKGDIPEGYSVSREKKERFSLILESASTNQTSMYLCASSFSRILTAEAFFGQGTRLTVV.

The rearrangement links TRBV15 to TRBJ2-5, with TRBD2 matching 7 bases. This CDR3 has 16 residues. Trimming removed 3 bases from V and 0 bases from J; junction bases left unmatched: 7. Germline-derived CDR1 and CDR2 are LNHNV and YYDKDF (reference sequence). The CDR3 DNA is TGTGCCACCAGCAGTGTGCCTAGCGGTAACCAAGAGACCCAGTACTTC. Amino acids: CATSSVPSGNQETQYF.

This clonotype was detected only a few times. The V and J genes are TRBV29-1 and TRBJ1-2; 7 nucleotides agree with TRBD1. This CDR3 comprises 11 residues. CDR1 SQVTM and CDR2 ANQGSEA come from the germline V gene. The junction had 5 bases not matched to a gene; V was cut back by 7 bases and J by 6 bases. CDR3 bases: TGCAGCGCCTTCAGGGGGGATGGCTACACCTTC. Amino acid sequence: CSAFRGDGYTF.